The 25 T cell receptor beta chains below were found in one sample sequenced in a study of cytomegalovirus exposure and HLA in healthy donors. With 60 Vbeta and 13 Jbeta primers, the PCR was carried out. Profiling relied on immunoSEQ multiplex PCR, and the TCRdb table lists in-frame clones only, not all of them. Found here are some 45,000 clones, 50% of them singletons; the top ten hold over 10%. Sequencing input: PBMCs. The receptor source for this set is a human donor in good health.

V usage is TRBV4-1 and J usage is TRBJ2-7; 8 bases map to TRBD1. CDR1 is MGHRA, CDR2 YSYEKL, per germline. Trimming removed 6 bases from V and 4 bases from J; junction bases left unmatched: 5. The CDR3 runs 13 residues. In nucleotides, the CDR3 is TGCGCCAGCAGGGGGACAGGAGAATACGAGCAGTACTTC. It codes for CASRGTGEYEQYF.

This clone showed up just a few times. The J gene is TRBJ2-2, the V gene TRBV19; 8 bases fit TRBD2. Germline trimming cut 8 bases from V and 2 bases from J; bases unmatched to any gene: 10. CDR3 length: 16 residues. Germline values: CDR1 LNHDA, CDR2 SQIVND (reference sequence). CDR3 coding DNA: TGTGCCAGTGCCCGCCACGCGGGAGGTAACACCGGGGAGCTGTTTTTT. Amino acid sequence: CASARHAGGNTGELFF.

The V gene is TRBV2, the J gene TRBJ2-7; 8 bases match TRBD2. J gave up 4 bases and V 4 bases, and 3 bases lay outside the gene matches. This CDR3 is built from 13 residues. From germline, CDR1 is SNHLY and CDR2 FYNNEI. As DNA, the CDR3 is TGTGCCAGCAGTGTGCAGCGGGAGTACGAGCAGTACTTC. Translating gives CASSVQREYEQYF.

Only a few counts were recorded for this clone. The J gene is TRBJ1-3, the V gene TRBV9, with TRBD1 identical over 7 bases. The V gene end was trimmed by 2 bases and the J gene end by 3 bases; junction bases not matched to a gene: 5. The CDR3 contains 15 residues. From germline, CDR1 is SGDLS and CDR2 YYNGEE. CDR3 in amino acids: CASSVTGSSGNTIYF. As DNA, the CDR3 is TGTGCCAGCAGCGTGACAGGGTCGAGTGGAAACACCATATATTTT.

A few counts support this clone. The chain links TRBV7-8 to TRBJ2-7, with a weak D call TRBD1 (6 bases). CDR3 length equals 13 residues. The V gene's germline CDR1 is SGHVS and CDR2 FQNEAQ. The germline V and J ends were trimmed by 6 bases and 1 base, with 10 bases remaining between them. The CDR3 here is CASRPRGSYEQYF. CDR3 coding DNA: TGTGCCAGCAGACCTAGGGGGTCCTACGAGCAGTACTTC. The whole variable domain, remainder taken from reference TRBV7-8 and TRBJ2-7, is GAGVSQSPRYKVAKRGQDVALRCDPISGHVSLFWYQQALGQGPEFLTYFQNEAQLDKSGLPSDRFFAERPEGSVSTLKIQRTQQEDSAVYLCASRPRGSYEQYFGPGTRLTVT.

The rearrangement uses TRBV14 and TRBJ2-7; 8 nucleotides agree with TRBD1. The germline CDR1 and CDR2 sequences are SGHDN and FVKESK. Losses at the gene ends were 4 bases for V and 6 bases for J; bases not matched to a gene: 8. The CDR3 spans 14 residues. For the CDR3, the DNA is TGTGCCAGCAGCCGGGGACAGGTGTATCGCGAGCAGTACTTC. It encodes CASSRGQVYREQYF.

The chain has TRBV7-2 and TRBJ1-1; D gene unclear. The germline V gene has CDR1 SGHTA and CDR2 FQGNSA. The CDR3 is 12 amino acids. V was trimmed by 1 base and J by 8 bases, leaving 8 bases between them. The CDR3 DNA reads TGTGCCAGCAGCTTAGGCAGCGCCGAAGCTTTCTTT. Protein product: CASSLGSAEAFF.

This clone was observed a single time. V and J are TRBV18 and TRBJ1-5; D remains ambiguous. V lost 6 bases and J lost 6, with 18 bases in between. The CDR3 is 15 amino acids. Germline CDR1 and CDR2: KGHSH and LQKENI. CDR3 in DNA: TGTGCCAGCTCTAAACGAGGGCAGGAAGGTCAGCCCCAGCATTTT. Its translation is CASSKRGQEGQPQHF.

The chain couples TRBV14 to TRBJ2-1, with D possibly matching TRBD2 (7 bases). Germline V CDR1 and CDR2: SGHDN, FVKESK. CDR3 length equals 13 residues. V was clipped by 4 bases and J by 8 bases, with 12 bases between them. This CDR3 reads CASSRTGGHEQFF. CDR3 coding DNA: TGTGCCAGCAGCCGGACGGGGGGCCATGAGCAGTTCTTC.

The chain employs TRBV6-5 and TRBJ1-1; 8 bases agree with TRBD1. V trimming: 10 bases; J trimming: 0 bases; junction bases outside the gene matches: 7. This CDR3 contains 14 residues. The germline V gene encodes CDR1 MNHEY and CDR2 SVGAGI. The chain's CDR3 is CAITGGPMNTEAFF. CDR3 bases: TGTGCCATCACAGGGGGACCTATGAACACTGAAGCTTTCTTT.

This sequence joins TRBV23-1 and TRBJ2-1; 11 nucleotides agree with TRBD2. TRBV23-1 is classed as an ORF, of uncertain function. After removal of 6 bases from V and 4 bases from J, the junction contained 5 bases not matched to a gene. CDR3 length equals 15 residues. The CDR3 DNA reads TGCGCCAGCAGCCCTTTAGCGGGGGGGTACAATGAGCAGTTCTTC. Translated, it gives CASSPLAGGYNEQFF.

The rearrangement uses TRBV2 and TRBJ1-5; possibly TRBD1 for D (6 bases). Germline CDR1 and CDR2: SNHLY and FYNNEI. Trimming stripped 4 bases from V and 6 bases from J, with 10 bases between. The CDR3 length is 13 residues. The CDR3 loop is CASSGEGGQPQHF. CDR3 sequence (DNA): TGTGCCAGCAGTGGGGAGGGGGGTCAGCCCCAGCATTTT.

V is TRBV7-2 and J is TRBJ2-7; 8 bases are shared with TRBD2. Germline CDR1 is SGHTA and CDR2 is FQGNSA. This CDR3 comprises 15 residues. After removal of 5 bases from V and 6 bases from J, the junction contained 12 bases not matched to a gene. CDR3 loop: CASSHSLGGRLEQYF. Written as DNA, the CDR3 is TGTGCCAGCAGCCACTCGCTGGGCGGGAGGCTCGAGCAGTACTTC.

The gene calls are TRBV5-1 and TRBJ2-7, with D possibly TRBD1 on 5 matching bases. The CDR3 contains 14 residues. Per the germline V gene, CDR1 is SGHRS and CDR2 is YFSETQ. V lost 2 bases and J lost 3, with 12 bases in between. CDR3 in amino acids: CASSFLPDSYEQYF. The CDR3 DNA follows: TGCGCCAGCAGCTTTTTGCCCGACAGCTACGAGCAGTACTTC.

This clone was detected a few times. This chain joins TRBV5-4 and TRBJ2-1; 10 bases line up with TRBD1. The germline CDR1 and CDR2 sequences are SGHNT and YYREEE (reference sequence). V lost 3 bases, J lost 7 bases, and 4 bases stayed unmatched. CDR3 size: 14 residues. The CDR3 DNA reads as TGTGCCAGCAGCTCAACGGGACAGGGGAATGAGCAGTTCTTC. It specifies CASSSTGQGNEQFF.

Only a few counts were recorded for this clone. V and J are TRBV6-5 and TRBJ1-4, with TRBD1 matching 8 bases. J lost 5 bases, V lost 3 bases, and 5 bases had no gene match. In germline, CDR1 is MNHEY, CDR2 SVGAGI. The CDR3 has 15 amino acids. CDR3 nucleotides: TGTGCCAGCAGTTATTTTCAGGGGGCGAATGAAAAACTGTTTTTT. It translates to CASSYFQGANEKLFF.

CDR3 bases: TGTGCCAGCAGCCGTACTAGCGGGGCCAATGAGCAGTTCTTC. Residues: CASSRTSGANEQFF. This sequence joins TRBV11-3 and TRBJ2-1; TRBD2 aligns across 10 bases. Germline loops: CDR1 SGHNT, CDR2 YENEEA. J lost 6 bases, V lost 5 bases, and 4 bases had no gene match. CDR3 size: 14 residues.

In its sample, this clone ranks as medium-sized (0.01 to 0.1%). This rearrangement joins TRBV10-3 to TRBJ2-5; 12 bases align to TRBD2. Germline CDR1 is ENHRY and CDR2 is SYGVKD. The CDR3 has 13 residues. The V gene end was trimmed by 7 bases and the J gene end by 7 bases; junction bases not matched to a gene: 4. CDR3 nucleotide sequence: TGTGCCATCAAGACTAGCGGGGGTGCGACCCAGTACTTC. Protein sequence: CAIKTSGGATQYF.

This clone has more than one count but fewer than ten. V gene TRBV4-1 combines with J gene TRBJ2-1; TRBD1 might be the D (6 bases). V was shortened by 5 bases and J by 2 bases, with 13 bases between the two germline ends. Germline CDR1 and CDR2: MGHRA and YSYEKL. There are 15 residues in the CDR3. CDR3 protein: CASSITGTPYNEQFF. In DNA, the CDR3 is TGCGCCAGCAGCATAACAGGGACCCCCTACAATGAGCAGTTCTTC.

The J gene is TRBJ1-3, the V gene TRBV7-8, with 7 nucleotides matching TRBD1. Per the germline V gene, CDR1 is SGHVS and CDR2 is FQNEAQ. J was trimmed by 0 bases and V by 1 base; bases with no gene match: 15. The CDR3 runs 20 residues. For the CDR3, the DNA is TGTGCCAGCAGCTTAGTTTCACCCCCCGGGACAGCTTCCTCTGGAAACACCATATATTTT. Translation: CASSLVSPPGTASSGNTIYF. The full variable domain, completed using reference TRBV7-8 and TRBJ1-3, is GAGVSQSPRYKVAKRGQDVALRCDPISGHVSLFWYQQALGQGPEFLTYFQNEAQLDKSGLPSDRFFAERPEGSVSTLKIQRTQQEDSAVYLCASSLVSPPGTASSGNTIYFGEGSWLTVV.

J is TRBJ2-5 and V is TRBV14, with D possibly matching TRBD1 (6 bases). Germline-derived CDR1 and CDR2 are SGHDN and FVKESK. Trimming stripped 4 bases from V and 3 bases from J, with 18 bases between. The CDR3 length is 16 residues. Written as DNA, the CDR3 is TGTGCCAGCAGCCGGATGGGGGCCGCTTCCAAAGAGACCCAGTACTTC. Translating it yields CASSRMGAASKETQYF. The variable domain in full, with the rest retrieved from reference TRBV14 and TRBJ2-5, is EAGVTQFPSHSVIEKGQTVTLRCDPISGHDNLYWYRRVMGKEIKFLLHFVKESKQDESGMPNNRFLAERTGGTYSTLKVQPAELEDSGVYFCASSRMGAASKETQYFGPGTRLLVL.

V gene TRBV7-9 combines with J gene TRBJ2-7; perhaps TRBD2 as D (6 bases). V lost 6 bases to trimming and J lost 5 bases, with 11 bases between them. The CDR3 sequence is 12 residues long. Germline values: CDR1 SEHNR, CDR2 FQNEAQ (reference sequence). The CDR3 DNA is TGTGCCAGCAGATCACTAGCTCACGAGCAGTACTTC. It translates to CASRSLAHEQYF.

The chain recombines TRBV4-2 with TRBJ2-7; 9 nucleotides line up with TRBD1. Trimming took 1 base from V and 5 from J; bases not matched to a gene: 6. CDR3 size: 15 residues. Germline lookup yields CDR1 LGHNA and CDR2 YNFKEQ. CDR3 sequence reads: CASSQGAGQGNEQYF. The CDR3 region has the DNA TGTGCCAGCAGCCAAGGGGCGGGACAGGGAAACGAGCAGTACTTC.

On this clone itself: The junction differs from germline at one of its ends, possibly a read error. The V call is TRBV29-1, the J call TRBJ1-2, with D unresolved. The germline CDR1 and CDR2 sequences are SQVTM and ANQGSEA. The CDR3 runs 11 residues. The CDR3 loop reads CSAEDSGGYTF. The DNA for the CDR3 is TGCAGCGCTGAAGATTCCGGTGGCTACACCTTC.

This clone was detected a few times. DNA for the CDR3: TGTGCCAGCAGCCAGACAGGGCGGGAGACCCAGTACTTC. Translating gives CASSQTGRETQYF. This chain uses TRBV5-6 with TRBJ2-5, with 7 nucleotides matching TRBD1. The CDR3 runs 13 residues. J gave up 5 bases and V 4 bases, and 5 bases lay outside the gene matches. Germline assignment: CDR1 SGHDT and CDR2 YYEEEE.